This TCR beta chain was documented in a study of cytomegalovirus exposure and HLA in healthy donors. Trimming cost V 1 base and J 0 bases, with 8 bases left between them. Germline assignment: CDR1 SGHKS and CDR2 YYEKEE (reference sequence). The CDR3 sequence is 14 residues long. This clone has just one count. Its antigen remains unknown. Vbeta (60) and Jbeta (13) primers were used in the PCR. This table comes from immunoSEQ multiplex PCR, and its TCRdb copy is limited to in-frame clones, with some not included. The sample records around 300,000 clones, 70% to 90% being singletons. General study results and limits: A classifier reportedly called cytomegalovirus status with high sensitivity and specificity. On later analysis, the bulk of CMV-associated TCR beta chains appeared to be HLA-restricted.

What was sequenced was PBMCs. The sequence came from a woman under 30 in good health and CMV-seronegative. The chain couples TRBV5-5 to TRBJ2-7; D remains ambiguous. CDR3 sequence (DNA): TGTGCCAGCAGCTTGACTCTATTCTCCTACGAGCAGTACTTC. Its protein is CASSLTLFSYEQYF.